This T cell receptor beta chain appears in the sequencing data of a study of naive and memory T cell subsets. Broader study findings: In naive cells, over 85% of TCR sequences were seen only once.

An equimolar mix of two oligonucleotides served as the beta constant-region primer for TRBC1 and TRBC2. Each CDR3 protein gets one entry after TCRdb re-called the UMI-ligation and nested PCR reads with MiXCR. The profile shows about 85,000 distinct CDR3 sequences, less than 15% of them singletons. Germline V gene data show CDR1 as SGHAT and CDR2 as FQNNGV. V was clipped by 5 bases and J by 5 bases; unmatched bases: 6. The CDR3 sequence is 15 residues long. About this clonotype itself: The antigen remains undetermined.

The chain combines TRBV11-2 with TRBJ2-2, with TRBD1 matching over 9 bases. The sequencing input was central memory CD4+ T cells from blood. This receptor was identified in a human donor in good health. Here the CDR3 DNA reads TGTGCCAGCAGCCCCCGGACAGGGGAAACCGGGGAGCTGTTTTTT. Translation: CASSPRTGETGELFF.